These 12 T cell receptor beta chains share one sample of origin, sequenced in a study of T cells in Graves' hyperthyroidism and ophthalmopathy. Template material for amplifying TCR beta CDR3 regions consisted of RNA transcripts. HTBI primers drove first-round RT-PCR of the TCR CDR3. TCRdb ran MiXCR on the multiplex PCR reads and lists one entry per CDR3 protein. Here the sample spans about 420,000 distinct CDR3 sequences, 15% to 19% being singletons. Source material: blood. All receptors derive from a woman aged 18-30 years with Graves' hyperthyroidism.

There are a few counts of this clonotype. V and J are TRBV9 and TRBJ2-2; 11 nucleotides match TRBD2. The CDR3 is 16 amino acids. After removal of 4 bases from V and 6 bases from J, the junction contained 8 bases not matched to a gene. Germline CDR1 and CDR2: SGDLS and YYNGEE. This chain's CDR3 is CASSPLLAGASGELFF. The CDR3 bases are TGTGCCAGCAGCCCCCTACTAGCGGGAGCTTCCGGGGAGCTGTTTTTT.

Here the CDR3 DNA reads TGCAGTGCCGAGGGTACGAGAAGAATCACAGATACGCAGTATTTT. Translating it yields CSAEGTRRITDTQYF. The chain uses TRBV20-1 and TRBJ2-3; possibly TRBD2 for D (5 bases). This CDR3 has 15 amino acids. Trimming took 6 bases from V and 2 from J, leaving 18 bases between them. Germline V gene data show CDR1 as DFQATT and CDR2 as SNEGSKA (reference sequence).

This clonotype was recorded at least ten times. The chain uses TRBV7-2 and TRBJ2-7; unclear D gene. Between the trimmed V and J ends, which lost 9 bases and 0 bases, there was a span of 12 bases. Germline V gives CDR1 SGHTA, CDR2 FQGNSA. CDR3 length equals 13 residues. The CDR3 sequence: CASGQAFSYEQYF. Written as DNA, the CDR3 is TGTGCCAGTGGGCAGGCCTTCTCCTACGAGCAGTACTTC.

A few counts support this clonotype. The J gene is TRBJ1-1, the V gene TRBV5-1; possible D gene TRBD1, 5 bases. Germline V gives CDR1 SGHRS, CDR2 YFSETQ. V lost 4 bases and J 3 bases, leaving 10 bases between the germline ends. The CDR3 is 13 residues long. The CDR3, as DNA: TGCGCCAGCAGCAGGGGCGCGGACACTGAAGCTTTCTTT. It yields the protein CASSRGADTEAFF.

The chain links TRBV24-1 to TRBJ2-2; D gene unclear. Trimming removed 5 bases at V and 1 base at J, with 7 bases between. Germline V gene data show CDR1 as KGHDR and CDR2 as SFDVKD. CDR3 length: 14 amino acids. CDR3 nucleotide sequence: TGTGCCACCAGTGCCCCAAGGAACACCGGGGAGCTGTTTTTT. Residues: CATSAPRNTGELFF.

The chain employs TRBV7-2 and TRBJ2-3; the D gene is possibly TRBD2 (7 bases). The CDR3 consists of 16 residues. Trimming removed 5 bases from V and 1 base from J, with 16 bases in between. Germline V gene data show CDR1 as SGHTA and CDR2 as FQGNSA. The CDR3 loop reads CASSPRGGGGTDTQYF. The CDR3 DNA reads TGTGCCAGCAGCCCTAGGGGGGGGGGTGGCACAGATACGCAGTATTTT.

This clonotype was counted at least ten times. The chain couples TRBV9 to TRBJ2-5; 11 nucleotides align to TRBD2. CDR3 length: 16 residues. Germline CDR1 reads SGDLS; CDR2 reads YYNGEE. The V segment lost 3 bases and the J segment 2 bases; nucleotides outside the gene matches: 6. The CDR3 sequence: CASSEATSGGQETQYF. The CDR3 nucleotides are TGTGCCAGCAGCGAGGCCACTAGCGGGGGACAAGAGACCCAGTACTTC.

The chain links TRBV28 to TRBJ2-3; the D is unclear. CDR1 MDHEN and CDR2 SYDVKM come from the germline V gene. V was shortened by 6 bases and J by 1 base, with 14 bases between the two germline ends. The CDR3 consists of 15 residues. The CDR3 reads CASRSLSSGTDTQYF. The CDR3 DNA reads TGTGCCAGCAGGTCTCTGAGTTCTGGCACAGATACGCAGTATTTT.

The V and J genes are TRBV5-1 and TRBJ1-2; a weak D match, TRBD1 (5 bases). The CDR3 is made up of 16 amino acids. Germline values: CDR1 SGHRS, CDR2 YFSETQ. The V gene lost 0 bases and the J gene lost 0 bases, with 12 bases spanning the gap. The CDR3 nucleotides read TGCGCCAGCAGCTTGGATGAGGGACCACCTAACTATGGCTACACCTTC. It yields the protein CASSLDEGPPNYGYTF.

The chain uses TRBV20-1 and TRBJ2-6, with TRBD1 matching over 10 bases. This CDR3 has 16 amino acids. Trimming cost V 2 bases and J 3 bases; bases outside gene matches: 4. CDR1 is DFQATT, CDR2 SNEGSKA, per germline (reference sequence). The CDR3, as DNA: TGCAGTGCTAGAAGGGACAGGGGTTTTGGGGCCAACGTCCTGACTTTC. Residues: CSARRDRGFGANVLTF.

This clonotype was found many times. J is TRBJ2-3 and V is TRBV2; TRBD1 is a possible D gene (6 bases). This CDR3 is built from 17 residues. Germline CDR1 is SNHLY and CDR2 is FYNNEI. V was shortened by 4 bases and J by 4 bases, with 21 bases between the two germline ends. This chain's CDR3 is CASSVRVTGTPADTQYF. Here the CDR3 DNA reads TGTGCCAGCAGTGTTCGGGTGACAGGTACCCCCGCAGATACGCAGTATTTT.

V and J are TRBV6-1 and TRBJ2-1; TRBD2 agrees at 7 bases. From germline, CDR1 is MNHNS and CDR2 SASEGT. The V and J ends lost 7 bases and 2 bases, in that order; junction bases with no gene match: 8. The CDR3 has 15 amino acids. This CDR3 is CASTQGRGAYNEQFF. Here the CDR3 DNA reads TGTGCCAGCACCCAGGGACGGGGGGCCTACAATGAGCAGTTCTTC.